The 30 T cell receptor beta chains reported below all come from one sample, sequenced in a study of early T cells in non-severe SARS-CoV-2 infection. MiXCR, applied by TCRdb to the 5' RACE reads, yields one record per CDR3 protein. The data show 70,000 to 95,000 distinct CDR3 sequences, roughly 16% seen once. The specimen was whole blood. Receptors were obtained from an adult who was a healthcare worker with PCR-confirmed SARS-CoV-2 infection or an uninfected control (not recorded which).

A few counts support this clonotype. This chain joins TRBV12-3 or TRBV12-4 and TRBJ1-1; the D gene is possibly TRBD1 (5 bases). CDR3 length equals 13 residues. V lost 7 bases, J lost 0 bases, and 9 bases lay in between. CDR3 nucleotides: TGTGCCAGCAAAAAGACAGTGAACACTGAAGCTTTCTTT. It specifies CASKKTVNTEAFF.

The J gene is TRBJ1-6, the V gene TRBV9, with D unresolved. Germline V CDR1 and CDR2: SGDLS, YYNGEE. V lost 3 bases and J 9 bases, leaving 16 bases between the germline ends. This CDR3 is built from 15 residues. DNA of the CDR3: TGTGCCAGCAGCGCGTTCGAGAGACCGAGTTCACCCCTCCACTTT. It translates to CASSAFERPSSPLHF.

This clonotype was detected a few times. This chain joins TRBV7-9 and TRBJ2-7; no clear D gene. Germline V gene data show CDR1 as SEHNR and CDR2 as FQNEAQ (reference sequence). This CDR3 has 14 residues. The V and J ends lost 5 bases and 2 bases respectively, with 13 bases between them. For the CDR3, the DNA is TGTGCCAGCAGCCGGACGGAGTCCACCTACGAGCAGTACTTC. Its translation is CASSRTESTYEQYF.

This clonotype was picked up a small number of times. Here the CDR3 DNA reads TGTGCCAGCAGTCCCCCACCCCGGGAGGGAAATTCACCCCTCCACTTT. Its protein is CASSPPPREGNSPLHF. The V and J genes are TRBV27 and TRBJ1-6, with D unresolved. Germline lookup yields CDR1 MNHEY and CDR2 SMNVEV (reference sequence). CDR3 length: 16 amino acids. V was pared by 5 bases and J by 7 bases, with 18 bases between.

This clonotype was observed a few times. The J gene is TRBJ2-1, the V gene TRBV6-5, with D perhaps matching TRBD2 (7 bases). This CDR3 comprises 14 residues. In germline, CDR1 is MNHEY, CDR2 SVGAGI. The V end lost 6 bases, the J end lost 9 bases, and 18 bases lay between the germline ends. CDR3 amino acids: CASRPGGRVTEQFF. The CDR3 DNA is TGTGCCAGCAGACCGGGGGGCCGCGTCACTGAGCAGTTCTTC.

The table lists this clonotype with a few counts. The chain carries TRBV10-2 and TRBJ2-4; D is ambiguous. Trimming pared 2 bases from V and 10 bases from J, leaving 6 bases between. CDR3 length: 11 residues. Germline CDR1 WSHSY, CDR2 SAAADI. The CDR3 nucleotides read TGCGCCAGCAGTGAGATGGGAATTCAGTACTTC. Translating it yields CASSEMGIQYF.

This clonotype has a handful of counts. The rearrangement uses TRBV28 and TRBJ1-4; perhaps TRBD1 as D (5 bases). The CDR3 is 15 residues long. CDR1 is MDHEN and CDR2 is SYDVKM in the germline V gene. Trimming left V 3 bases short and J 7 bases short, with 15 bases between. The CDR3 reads CASSLGGFRVEKLFF. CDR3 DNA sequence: TGTGCCAGCAGTTTGGGAGGGTTCAGGGTTGAAAAACTGTTTTTT.

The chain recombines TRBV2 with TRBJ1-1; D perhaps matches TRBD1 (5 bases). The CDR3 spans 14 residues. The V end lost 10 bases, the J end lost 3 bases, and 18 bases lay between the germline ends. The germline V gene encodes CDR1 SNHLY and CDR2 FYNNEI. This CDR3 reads CATRWGSGHTEAFF. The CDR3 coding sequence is TGTGCCACTCGGTGGGGGAGCGGCCACACTGAAGCTTTCTTT.

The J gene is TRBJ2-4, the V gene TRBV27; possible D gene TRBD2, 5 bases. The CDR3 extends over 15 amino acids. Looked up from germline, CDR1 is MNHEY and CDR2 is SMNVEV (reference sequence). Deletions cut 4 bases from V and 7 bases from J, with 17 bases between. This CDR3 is CASSSPTGKNNIQYF. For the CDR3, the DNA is TGTGCCAGCAGTTCCCCGACGGGGAAAAACAACATTCAGTACTTC.

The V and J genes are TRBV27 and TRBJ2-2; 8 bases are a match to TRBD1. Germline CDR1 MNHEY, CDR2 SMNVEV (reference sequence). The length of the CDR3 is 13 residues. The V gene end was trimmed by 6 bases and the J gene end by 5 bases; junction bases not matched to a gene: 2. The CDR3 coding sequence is TGTGCCAGCAGAGGACAGGGAACCGGGGAGCTGTTTTTT. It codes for CASRGQGTGELFF.

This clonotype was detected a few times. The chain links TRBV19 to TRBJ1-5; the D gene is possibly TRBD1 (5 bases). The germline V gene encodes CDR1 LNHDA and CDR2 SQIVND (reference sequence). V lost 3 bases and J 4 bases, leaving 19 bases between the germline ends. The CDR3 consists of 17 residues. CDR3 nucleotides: TGTGCCAGTAGTATCACAAGATGGGGGAGCGGAAATCAGCCCCAGCATTTT. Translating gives CASSITRWGSGNQPQHF.

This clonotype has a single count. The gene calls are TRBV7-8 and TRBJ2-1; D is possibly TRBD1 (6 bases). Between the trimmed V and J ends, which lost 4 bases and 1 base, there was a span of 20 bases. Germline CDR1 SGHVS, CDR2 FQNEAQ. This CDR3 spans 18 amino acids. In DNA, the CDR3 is TGTGCCAGCAGCTCGGGGACCAGGGGTCCTTCGTCCTACAATGAGCAGTTCTTC. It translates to CASSSGTRGPSSYNEQFF.

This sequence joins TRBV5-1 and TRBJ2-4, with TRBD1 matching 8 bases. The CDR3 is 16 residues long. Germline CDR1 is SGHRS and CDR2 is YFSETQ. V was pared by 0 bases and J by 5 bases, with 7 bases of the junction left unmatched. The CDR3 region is CASSLGPGGQQNIQYF. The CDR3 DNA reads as TGCGCCAGCAGCTTGGGGCCAGGGGGCCAGCAAAACATTCAGTACTTC. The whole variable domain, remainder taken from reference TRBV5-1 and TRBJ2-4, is KAGVTQTPRYLIKTRGQQVTLSCSPISGHRSVSWYQQTPGQGLQFLFEYFSETQRNKGNFPGRFSGRQFSNSRSEMNVSTLELGDSALYLCASSLGPGGQQNIQYFGAGTRLSVL.

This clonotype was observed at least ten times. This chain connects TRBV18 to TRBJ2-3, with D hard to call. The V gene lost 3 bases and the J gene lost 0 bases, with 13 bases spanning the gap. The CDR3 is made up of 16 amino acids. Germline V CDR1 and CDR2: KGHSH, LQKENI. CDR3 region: CASSPIYLLSTDTQYF. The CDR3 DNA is TGTGCCAGCTCACCGATCTATCTCCTGAGCACAGATACGCAGTATTTT. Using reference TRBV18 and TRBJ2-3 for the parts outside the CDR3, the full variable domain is NAGVMQNPRHLVRRRGQEARLRCSPMKGHSHVYWYRQLPEEGLKFMVYLQKENIIDESGMPKERFSAEFPKEGPSILRIQQVVRGDSAAYFCASSPIYLLSTDTQYFGPGTRLTVL.

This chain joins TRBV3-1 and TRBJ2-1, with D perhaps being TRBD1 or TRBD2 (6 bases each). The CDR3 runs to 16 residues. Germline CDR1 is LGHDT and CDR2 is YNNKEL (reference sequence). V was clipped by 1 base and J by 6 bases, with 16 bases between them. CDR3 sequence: CASSQGRPKGGNEQFF. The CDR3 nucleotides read TGTGCCAGCAGCCAAGGGAGGCCTAAGGGGGGCAATGAGCAGTTCTTC.

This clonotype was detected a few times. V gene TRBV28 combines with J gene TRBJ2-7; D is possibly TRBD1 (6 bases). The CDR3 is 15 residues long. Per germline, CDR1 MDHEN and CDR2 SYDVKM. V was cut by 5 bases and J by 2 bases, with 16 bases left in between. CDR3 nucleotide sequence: TGTGCCAGCAGTCAGTACAGGGCAGGGGCCTACGAGCAGTACTTC. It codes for CASSQYRAGAYEQYF.

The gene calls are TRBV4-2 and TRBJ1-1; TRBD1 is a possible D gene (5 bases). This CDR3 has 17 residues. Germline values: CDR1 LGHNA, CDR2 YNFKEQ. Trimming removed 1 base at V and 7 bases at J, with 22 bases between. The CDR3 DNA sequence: TGTGCCAGCAGCCAAGTCCCGGGCGTTCGACAGCGGATTGAAGCTTTCTTT. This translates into CASSQVPGVRQRIEAFF.

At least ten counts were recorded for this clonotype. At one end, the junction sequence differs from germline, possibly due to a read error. CDR3 sequence: CASSLAGARAEAFF. The CDR3, as DNA: TGTGCCAGCAGCCTAGCTGGGGCGAGGGCTGAAGCTTTCTTT. The rearrangement uses TRBV7-2 and TRBJ1-1, with D possibly matching TRBD1 (5 bases). The CDR3 sequence is 14 residues long. Germline CDR1 and CDR2: SGHTA and FQGNSA.

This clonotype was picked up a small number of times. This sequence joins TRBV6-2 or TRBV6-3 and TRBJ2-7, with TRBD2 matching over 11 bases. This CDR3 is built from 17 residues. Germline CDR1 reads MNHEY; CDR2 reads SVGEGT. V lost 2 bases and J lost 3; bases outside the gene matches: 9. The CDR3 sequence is CASSYGLAGGQSYEQYF. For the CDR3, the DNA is TGTGCCAGCAGTTACGGGCTAGCGGGGGGCCAAAGCTACGAGCAGTACTTC.

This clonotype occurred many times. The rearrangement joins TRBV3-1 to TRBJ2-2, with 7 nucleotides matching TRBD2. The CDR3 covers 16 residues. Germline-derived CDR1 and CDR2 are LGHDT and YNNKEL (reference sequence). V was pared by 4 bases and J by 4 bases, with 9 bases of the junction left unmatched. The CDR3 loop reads CASSLRSGGGTGELFF. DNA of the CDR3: TGTGCCAGCAGCCTACGTTCGGGAGGTGGCACCGGGGAGCTGTTTTTT. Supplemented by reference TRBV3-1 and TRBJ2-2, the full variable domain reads DTAVSQTPKYLVTQMGNDKSIKCEQNLGHDTMYWYKQDSKKFLKIMFSYNNKELIINETVPNRFSPKSPDKAHLNLHINSLELGDSAVYFCASSLRSGGGTGELFFGEGSRLTVL.

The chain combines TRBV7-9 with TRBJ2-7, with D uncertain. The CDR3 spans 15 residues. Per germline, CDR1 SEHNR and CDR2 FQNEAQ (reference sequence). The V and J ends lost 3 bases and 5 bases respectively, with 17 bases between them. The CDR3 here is CASSFAARPQNEQYF. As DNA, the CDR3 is TGTGCCAGCAGCTTCGCAGCCAGACCCCAGAACGAGCAGTACTTC. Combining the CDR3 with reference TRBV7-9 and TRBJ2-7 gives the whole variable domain DTGVSQNPRHKITKRGQNVTFRCDPISEHNRLYWYRQTLGQGPEFLTYFQNEAQLEKSRLLSDRFSAERPKGSFSTLEIQRTEQGDSAMYLCASSFAARPQNEQYFGPGTRLTVT.

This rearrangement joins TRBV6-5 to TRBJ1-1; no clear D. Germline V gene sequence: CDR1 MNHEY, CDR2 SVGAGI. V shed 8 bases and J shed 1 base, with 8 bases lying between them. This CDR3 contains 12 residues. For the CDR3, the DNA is TGTGCCAGCGGCAGATCGAACACTGAAGCTTTCTTT. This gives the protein CASGRSNTEAFF.

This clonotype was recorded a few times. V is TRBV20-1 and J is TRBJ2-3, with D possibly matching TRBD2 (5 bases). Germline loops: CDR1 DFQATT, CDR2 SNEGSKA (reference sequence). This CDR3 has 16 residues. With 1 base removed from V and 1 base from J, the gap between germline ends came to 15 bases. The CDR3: CSARGVGAGGTDTQYF. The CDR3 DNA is TGCAGTGCTAGAGGTGTTGGAGCCGGGGGCACAGATACGCAGTATTTT.

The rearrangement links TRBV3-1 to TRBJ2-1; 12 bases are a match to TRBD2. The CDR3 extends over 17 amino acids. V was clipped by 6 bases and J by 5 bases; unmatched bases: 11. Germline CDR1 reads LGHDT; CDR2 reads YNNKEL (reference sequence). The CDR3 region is CASSHVPSGRANNEQFF. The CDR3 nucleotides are TGTGCCAGCAGTCATGTCCCTAGCGGGAGGGCCAACAATGAGCAGTTCTTC.

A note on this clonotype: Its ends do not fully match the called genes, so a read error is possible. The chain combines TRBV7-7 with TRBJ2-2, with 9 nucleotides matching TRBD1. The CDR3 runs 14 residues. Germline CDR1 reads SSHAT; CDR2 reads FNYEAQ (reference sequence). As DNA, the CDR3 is TGTGCTAGCAGCCGCGGACAGGGGACCGGGGAGCTGTTTTTT. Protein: CASSRGQGTGELFF.

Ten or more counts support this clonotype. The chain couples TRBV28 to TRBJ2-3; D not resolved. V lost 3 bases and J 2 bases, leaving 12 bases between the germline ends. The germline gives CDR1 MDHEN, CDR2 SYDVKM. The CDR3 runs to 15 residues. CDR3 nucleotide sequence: TGTGCCAGCAGTTTCCTTCAGGACCTCACAGATACGCAGTATTTT. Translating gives CASSFLQDLTDTQYF.

The CDR3: CASSNTGSTYEQYF. The CDR3 bases are TGTGCCAGCAGTAATACGGGCAGTACCTACGAGCAGTACTTC. The V gene is TRBV28, the J gene TRBJ2-7; D call uncertain. The CDR3 spans 14 residues. With 5 bases removed from V and 2 bases from J, the gap between germline ends came to 13 bases. The germline gives CDR1 MDHEN, CDR2 SYDVKM.

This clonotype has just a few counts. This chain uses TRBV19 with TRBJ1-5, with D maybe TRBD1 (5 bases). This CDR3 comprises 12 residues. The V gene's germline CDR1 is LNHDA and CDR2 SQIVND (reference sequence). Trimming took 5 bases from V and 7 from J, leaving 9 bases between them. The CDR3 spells CASSAGHQPQHF. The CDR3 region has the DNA TGTGCCAGTAGTGCGGGGCACCAGCCCCAGCATTTT.

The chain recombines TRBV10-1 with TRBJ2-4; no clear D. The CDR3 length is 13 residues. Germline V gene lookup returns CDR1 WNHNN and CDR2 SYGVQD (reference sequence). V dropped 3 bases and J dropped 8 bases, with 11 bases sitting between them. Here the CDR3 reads CASSERPFDIQYF. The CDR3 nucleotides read TGCGCCAGCAGTGAACGGCCTTTCGACATTCAGTACTTC.

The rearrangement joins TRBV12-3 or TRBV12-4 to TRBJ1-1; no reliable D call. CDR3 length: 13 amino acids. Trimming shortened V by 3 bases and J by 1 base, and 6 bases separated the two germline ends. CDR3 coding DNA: TGTGCCAGCAGTTTCACAGAGAACACTGAAGCTTTCTTT. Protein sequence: CASSFTENTEAFF.